The clone carrying this TCR beta chain was seen many times. What it recognizes is unknown. The sample belongs to a study of early T cells in non-severe SARS-CoV-2 infection. Study-wide background: Sequencing input comprised bulk RNA from unsorted whole blood; chain pairing was not available. Regarding the study as a whole: The study's VDJdb matching favored anti-spike CD8 responses and missed private and CD4 specificities.

cDNA molecules, individually, were tagged with unique molecular identifiers. From the 5' RACE reads, TCRdb called clonotypes with MiXCR, one entry per CDR3 protein. The top ten hold 5.1% of the sample, which has 95,000 to 100,000 distinct CDR3 sequences, more than 9.5% seen once. Sequenced sample: whole blood. This clonotype originated in an adult who was a healthcare worker with PCR-confirmed SARS-CoV-2 infection or an uninfected control (not recorded which).

The CDR3 protein is CASSLMGIQETQYF. CDR3 DNA sequence: TGTGCCAGCAGCTTAATGGGGATCCAAGAGACCCAGTACTTC. V is TRBV7-9 and J is TRBJ2-5; D unresolved. The V end was cut by 2 bases, the J end by 1 base, with 8 bases between. CDR3 size: 14 residues. Germline loops: CDR1 SEHNR, CDR2 FQNEAQ (reference sequence).